This T cell receptor (beta chain) was identified in a study of Graves' ophthalmopathy and Graves' hyperthyroidism. Amplified TCR beta CDR3 regions were obtained using RNA transcripts as template. Second-round multiplex PCR followed a first-round RT-PCR using HTBI primers. TCRdb used MiXCR to reprocess the multiplex PCR reads, holding one entry per CDR3 protein. The repertoire holds about 370,000 distinct CDR3 sequences, with 17% as singletons. The sequenced material came from peripheral blood. The receptor was isolated from an adult woman with stable Graves' hyperthyroidism.

The CDR3 here is CAWASTDNQPQHF. The CDR3 nucleotides are TGTGCCTGGGCCTCGACAGACAATCAGCCCCAGCATTTT. The V gene is TRBV30, the J gene TRBJ1-5; D is perhaps TRBD1 (5 bases). This CDR3 has 13 amino acids. Germline V lookup: CDR1 GTSNPN, CDR2 SVGIG (reference sequence). V was clipped by 5 bases and J by 3 bases, with 11 bases between them.